The rows below give T cell receptor beta chains drawn from one sample of a study of T cell responses to AZD1222 COVID-19 vaccine. The protocol was immunoSEQ multiplex PCR, while the TCRdb copy is restricted to in-frame clones and leaves out a portion. This table has around 88,000 clones, less than 90% appearing once. This sample comprised peripheral blood, obtained on day 0 of AZD1222 vaccination. The receptors were sampled from an adult in good health. CDR3s include the opening cysteine and the closing phenylalanine or tryptophan. The order of the fields is clone size, V gene, D gene, J gene, CDR3 DNA, CDR3 protein. The D gene is left open where the match is weak. Some rows have no size entry. The others give once, few or many, or a class for an expanded clone.

abundance: -
v_gene: TRBV28
d_gene: -
j_gene: TRBJ1-5
CDR3nt: TGTGCCAGCAGTTTAATGCGGGAGGATCAGCCCCAGCATTTT
CDR3aa: CASSLMREDQPQHF

abundance: -
v_gene: TRBV6-4
d_gene: -
j_gene: TRBJ2-2
CDR3nt: TGTGCCAGCAGTGACTCTACTATTAACACCGGGGAGCTGTTTTTT
CDR3aa: CASSDSTINTGELFF

abundance: -
v_gene: TRBV24-1
d_gene: -
j_gene: TRBJ2-2
CDR3nt: TGTGCCACCAGTGATGCGAACAGGGCCACCTGGGGCACCGGGGAGCTGTTTTTT
CDR3aa: CATSDANRATWGTGELFF

abundance: -
v_gene: TRBV5-8
d_gene: -
j_gene: TRBJ1-4
CDR3nt: TGTGCCAGCAGCTTGTTACCCTCGGGTGAAAAACTGTTTTTT
CDR3aa: CASSLLPSGEKLFF

abundance: -
v_gene: TRBV9
d_gene: TRBD1
j_gene: TRBJ2-3
CDR3nt: TGTGCCAGCAGCCTCCGACAGGGGGCAACAGATACGCAGTATTTT
CDR3aa: CASSLRQGATDTQYF

abundance: -
v_gene: TRBV7-9
d_gene: -
j_gene: TRBJ1-5
CDR3nt: TGTGCCAGCAGCAATACAGGTAGCAATCAGCCCCAGCATTTT
CDR3aa: CASSNTGSNQPQHF

abundance: -
v_gene: TRBV11-3
d_gene: -
j_gene: TRBJ2-7
CDR3nt: TGTGCCAGCAGCCTGGATGGGGGATCAGGGCGGCAGTACTTC
CDR3aa: CASSLDGGSGRQYF

abundance: -
v_gene: TRBV11-2
d_gene: TRBD1
j_gene: TRBJ2-5
CDR3nt: TGTGCCAGCAGCTACCCCGGGACAGGGGGTGAGACCCAGTACTTC
CDR3aa: CASSYPGTGGETQYF

abundance: once
v_gene: TRBV6-5
d_gene: -
j_gene: TRBJ1-4
CDR3nt: TGTGCCAGCCGGTCGGCAGCTTACGAAAAACTGTTTTTT
CDR3aa: CASRSAAYEKLFF

abundance: -
v_gene: TRBV19
d_gene: TRBD1
j_gene: TRBJ1-2
CDR3nt: TGTGCCAGTAGTCCAGGGGGGACAGTACCAGCTAACTATGGCTACACCTTC
CDR3aa: CASSPGGTVPANYGYTF

abundance: once
v_gene: TRBV7-2
d_gene: -
j_gene: TRBJ2-7
CDR3nt: TGTGCCAGCAGCCTATCGGGACCCTACGAGCAGTACTTC
CDR3aa: CASSLSGPYEQYF

abundance: -
v_gene: TRBV7-2
d_gene: -
j_gene: TRBJ2-3
CDR3nt: TGTGCCAGCAGCTTAACTAGTGTGGAAGATACGCAGTATTTT
CDR3aa: CASSLTSVEDTQYF

abundance: -
v_gene: TRBV29-1
d_gene: TRBD1
j_gene: TRBJ1-1
CDR3nt: TGCGGGGTGGGACAGGGGAACACTGAAGCTTTCTTT
CDR3aa: CGVGQGNTEAFF

abundance: -
v_gene: TRBV11-3
d_gene: TRBD2
j_gene: TRBJ2-1
CDR3nt: TGTGCCAGCAGCCAGCGGGAGGGGGTTTCGGGTGAGCAGTTCTTC
CDR3aa: CASSQREGVSGEQFF

abundance: -
v_gene: TRBV10-1
d_gene: -
j_gene: TRBJ1-1
CDR3nt: TGCGCCAGCAGTGGCGGCGGGGGACGGATGAACACTGAAGCTTTCTTT
CDR3aa: CASSGGGGRMNTEAFF

abundance: once
v_gene: TRBV6-5
d_gene: -
j_gene: TRBJ1-1
CDR3nt: TGTGCCAGCAGCCTCGGGGGCAGATGGGATACTGAAGCTTTCTTT
CDR3aa: CASSLGGRWDTEAFF

abundance: -
v_gene: TRBV6-5
d_gene: TRBD2
j_gene: TRBJ2-7
CDR3nt: TGTGCCAGCACCCCAGGGGGACTAGCGGTCTACGAGCAGTACTTC
CDR3aa: CASTPGGLAVYEQYF

abundance: -
v_gene: TRBV6-2/TRBV6-3
d_gene: -
j_gene: TRBJ1-1
CDR3nt: TGTGCCAGCAGCGAGGTGGCGGGGCCGGGCACTGAAGCTTTCTTT
CDR3aa: CASSEVAGPGTEAFF

abundance: -
v_gene: TRBV4-1
d_gene: -
j_gene: TRBJ1-2
CDR3nt: TGCGCCAGCAGCCAAGATATCCCACGTTACGCGACGGGCTATGGCTACACCTTC
CDR3aa: CASSQDIPRYATGYGYTF

abundance: -
v_gene: TRBV7-3
d_gene: TRBD1
j_gene: TRBJ2-1
CDR3nt: TGTGCCAGCAGCCAGTCAGGGGGCAATGAGCAGTTCTTC
CDR3aa: CASSQSGGNEQFF

abundance: -
v_gene: TRBV7-2
d_gene: -
j_gene: TRBJ2-6
CDR3nt: TGTGCCAGCAGCTTAAGGTCGTCCAGCTCTGGGGCCAACGTCCTGACTTTC
CDR3aa: CASSLRSSSSGANVLTF

abundance: -
v_gene: TRBV13
d_gene: TRBD1
j_gene: TRBJ2-7
CDR3nt: TGTGCCAGCGGAAGGACAGGCGTCTACGAGCAGTACTTC
CDR3aa: CASGRTGVYEQYF

abundance: -
v_gene: TRBV5-1
d_gene: TRBD1
j_gene: TRBJ2-7
CDR3nt: TGCGCCGGCAGCGTAGGGACAGCCTACGAGCAGTACTTC
CDR3aa: CAGSVGTAYEQYF

abundance: -
v_gene: TRBV5-1
d_gene: -
j_gene: TRBJ2-2
CDR3nt: TGCGCCAGCAGCCCGCTTACAGGGACCGGGGAGCTGTTTTTT
CDR3aa: CASSPLTGTGELFF

abundance: -
v_gene: TRBV7-2
d_gene: -
j_gene: TRBJ1-1
CDR3nt: TGTGCCAGCAGATCCCCCGGGGGGGGGCCGGGTGAAGCTTTCTTT
CDR3aa: CASRSPGGGPGEAFF

abundance: -
v_gene: TRBV19
d_gene: -
j_gene: TRBJ1-2
CDR3nt: TGTGCCACCCGGAGGGACGGGGGGCAGGCTAACTATGGCTACACCTTC
CDR3aa: CATRRDGGQANYGYTF

abundance: -
v_gene: TRBV9
d_gene: TRBD2
j_gene: TRBJ2-5
CDR3nt: TGTGCCAGCAGCGTAGTTGGCGGGGGGGCAGAGACCCAGTACTTC
CDR3aa: CASSVVGGGAETQYF

abundance: once
v_gene: TRBV7-2
d_gene: -
j_gene: TRBJ2-2
CDR3nt: TGTGCCAGCAGCTTAGGAAGAAGTTCCGGGGAGCTGTTTTTT
CDR3aa: CASSLGRSSGELFF

abundance: -
v_gene: TRBV12-3/TRBV12-4
d_gene: -
j_gene: TRBJ2-1
CDR3nt: TGTGCCAGCAGGGGTGGGGCGAGTGAGCAGTTCTTC
CDR3aa: CASRGGASEQFF

abundance: -
v_gene: TRBV6-5
d_gene: -
j_gene: TRBJ1-6
CDR3nt: TGTGCCAGCAGGTCCGAGGGGGGGAGTAATTCACCCCTCCACTTT
CDR3aa: CASRSEGGSNSPLHF

abundance: -
v_gene: TRBV7-9
d_gene: -
j_gene: TRBJ1-5
CDR3nt: TGTGCCAGCAGTCAAAAAGGGGGGGCTGGTCAGCCCCAGCATTTT
CDR3aa: CASSQKGGAGQPQHF

abundance: -
v_gene: TRBV5-6
d_gene: -
j_gene: TRBJ1-5
CDR3nt: TGTGCCAGCAGCTTGGCGGCGGGGGGTTTTCAGCCCCAGCATTTT
CDR3aa: CASSLAAGGFQPQHF

abundance: -
v_gene: TRBV10-1
d_gene: -
j_gene: TRBJ1-1
CDR3nt: TGCGCCAGCAAGCCGGCGGGGTTCACTGAAGCTTTCTTT
CDR3aa: CASKPAGFTEAFF